This TCR beta chain comes out of a study of T cell changes during pregnancy in multiple sclerosis. This table comes from immunoSEQ multiplex PCR, and its TCRdb copy is limited to in-frame clones, with some not included. The table has over 80,000 clones, 90% seen once. The CDR3 has 11 amino acids. Germline V gives CDR1 DFQATT, CDR2 SNEGSKA (reference sequence). V gave up 5 bases and J gave up 3 bases, with 7 bases separating them. The V and J genes are TRBV20-1 and TRBJ1-1; D not certain. This TCR was recovered from a female donor in good health, enrolled as a control in a pregnancy study. The sequences come from peripheral blood, collected in the second trimester of pregnancy. CDR3 region: CSAQVDTEAFF. Here the CDR3 DNA reads TGCAGTGCTCAGGTTGACACTGAAGCTTTCTTT.